This T cell receptor (beta chain) was found in a study of naive and memory T cell subsets (dated by TCRdb to about 2017). Regarding the complete study: The study applied an open-source, UMI-based TCR alpha and beta sequencing pipeline to sorted naive and memory peripheral blood T cell subsets. Complete agreement was observed between the functional CMV T cell responses and the IgG serology results. RNA was DNase-treated and reverse transcribed with TCR constant-region primers, mostly using SuperScript III.

Library preparation was by UMI-ligation and nested PCR. To cover both TRBC1 and TRBC2, the beta constant-region primer consisted of an equimolar mix of two oligonucleotides. The ligated cDNA went through four rounds of PCR with nested alpha and beta constant-region primers together with the SP2 primer. A single-stranded oligonucleotide bearing the SP2 primer plus a 12-nucleotide UMI was ligated onto the 3' end of the cDNA by T4 RNA ligase 1. The ligation reaction was kept at 16 degrees C for roughly 20-24 hours. PCR2 was typically run as a SYBR Green qPCR and stopped at a predetermined threshold to prevent over-amplification. Apart from the first purification, every purification step used Agencourt AMPure XP magnetic beads. Libraries were quantified by Qubit and checked on a TapeStation, with a main peak expected near 650 bp. Pooled libraries were sequenced on an Illumina MiSeq using v2 2x251 paired-end kits, and typically 1-2 million reads were obtained per sample. Libraries were pooled at about 3.7 nM per sample, and roughly 4.5-7.5% PhiX was added to improve cluster recognition. Concerning the study's data processing: Using tag matching that tolerated one base-pair mismatch, Decombinator assigned V and J genes to FASTQ reads that had been processed by Demultiplexor. Collapsinator relied on UMIs to fix sequencing errors as well as frequency errors caused by PCR heterogeneity. TCRs were translated and CDR3s were extracted from the conserved cysteine to the FGXG phenylalanine by CDR3Translator, with non-productive sequences being flagged. Gini, Shannon entropy and inverse Simpson indices were calculated on repertoires that had been subsampled to equal numbers of UMI-defined TCRs. Within the linear range, a power law was fitted to clonotype abundance distributions using maximum likelihood. For one naive CD8 sample, the pipeline and MIGEC produced similar UMI counts, unique TCR numbers and clonal distributions. One analysis removed from the naive repertoire any naive TCRs that were also found in any memory subset from the same donor. A set of some 7,600 CMV-associated CDR3 sequences, compiled from VDJdb and a published dataset, was used to search the repertoires. The public reads were quality trimmed at Q25 with fastp and then assembled into clones with MiXCR by TCRdb, keeping productive beta chains. Every entry covers one CDR3 protein and lists the most common genes and DNA from its rows. Here the V and J calls rest on TCRdb's processing, not on the authors' analysis. The sample table holds under 150,000 distinct CDR3 sequences, of which approximately 20% were seen once. The top ten constitute more than 0.6% of the sample.

Cut back by 5 bases and 0 bases, the V and J ends lie 26 bases apart. The germline V gene (reference sequence) specifies LGHDT as CDR1 and YNNKEL as CDR2. Including cysteine and phenylalanine, the CDR3 has 20 amino acids. The DNA shown is the 60-base CDR3, in frame from base 1. Separate amplification of TCR alpha and beta chain libraries was performed from the second PCR step onward. CMV status of each donor was established by measuring IFNgamma production from CD4+ T cells after fresh PBMCs were stimulated overnight with CMV viral lysate. CD4 T cells were positively selected using Miltenyi beads, after which CD8 T cells were positively selected from the CD4-negative fraction. Cells stained for CD3, CD4, CD8, CD45RA, CD27 and a live/dead dye were sorted on a BD Aria II into four subsets by CD45RA and CD27. A few healthy volunteers provided blood, and the blood of each volunteer was split into CD4 and CD8 T cells and then into four differentiation subsets. Approximately 120 ml of peripheral blood was taken from each donor, and PBMC were separated by density-gradient centrifugation on Ficoll-Paque PLUS. Sorted cells were lysed in RLT buffer, after which RNA was extracted using a Qiagen RNeasy kit and stored at -80 degrees C.

A few counts support this clonotype. The antigen it binds to is not known. Base-call qualities are not available, and no considerably larger clone is one nucleotide away. Results and caveats for the whole study, not just this receptor: Once error correction was done, more than 95% of naive TCR sequences showed up just once, which made the naive abundance distributions much steeper than those of the memory subsets. Naive repertoires, especially CD8, contained a few larger clonotypes, possibly memory cells re-expressing CD45RA. The repertoire findings for the naive and memory subsets could not be validated, as no ground truth was available. In both CD4 and CD8 cells, a rise in Gini index and a fall in Shannon and inverse Simpson diversity were observed from naive through CM, EM and EMRA. The abundance of TCRs followed a power law with an exponent that differed between naive and memory subsets yet stayed consistent across the three individuals. Each clonotype was defined as a single alpha or beta chain sequence rather than as a paired alpha/beta receptor. RNA-based TCR counts may be affected by expression changes linked to T cell activation and differentiation.

The sequence came from a human donor in good health. Sequencing input: naive CD8+ T cells from blood. This specimen's cell subset or site label, interpreted: naive T cells, CD45RA high CD27+. This chain is built from TRBV3-1 and TRBJ1-3; TRBD1 could be the D gene, as 5 bases match. The base sequence is TGTGCCAGCAGCTGGAACCGGGACGAACTCCTCCGGGCCTCTGGAAACACCATATATTTT. This is translated as CASSWNRDELLRASGNTIYF.